This TCR beta chain appears in the sequencing data of a study of regulatory T cells in long-lasting Graves disease. Overall study findings and caveats: Authors noted too few samples as a limitation.

This clonotype showed up just a few times. Its matching antigen is unknown. The time point was: newly diagnosed GD, antithyroid drugs for less than 3 months. PBMC-extracted RNA yielded the TCR library. iRepertoire HTBI primers and Arm-PCR of CDR3 regions built TCR beta libraries. MiXCR, run by TCRdb on the multiplex PCR reads, gives a single entry per CDR3 protein. The profile shows around 400,000 distinct CDR3 sequences, roughly 15% of them singletons. In addition, the sample was reused for a study of T cells in Graves' hyperthyroidism and ophthalmopathy.

The receptor was isolated from a middle-aged woman with Graves disease. The material was peripheral blood mononuclear cells (PBMCs), obtained at new diagnosis, from a patient treated with antithyroid drugs.

The CDR3 sequence is CASSGGGRGNTIYF. DNA of the CDR3: TGTGCCAGCAGCGGGGGGGGCCGAGGAAACACCATATATTTT. The J gene is TRBJ1-3, the V gene TRBV28, with D perhaps matching TRBD1 (6 bases). Trimming removed 6 bases at V and 4 bases at J, with 13 bases between. Germline CDR1 and CDR2: MDHEN and SYDVKM. CDR3 length equals 14 residues.